These 8 T cell receptor beta chains originate from one sample sequenced in a study of cytomegalovirus exposure and HLA in healthy donors. The PCR used 60 Vbeta and 13 Jbeta primers. Measured with immunoSEQ multiplex PCR; TCRdb has only the in-frame clones, and not every one. The sample has 110,000 or so clones, 82% seen once; the top ten hold 2% to 3%. The sequenced sample was PBMCs. The source of these receptors is a woman under 30 in good health and CMV-seronegative.

As to this clone: Other DNA sequences in this specimen translate into the identical CDR3. The chain links TRBV29-1 to TRBJ1-1, with a possible D match to TRBD1 (6 bases). The germline gives CDR1 SQVTM, CDR2 ANQGSEA. The CDR3 covers 11 residues. The V end lost 6 bases, the J end lost 5 bases, and 10 bases lay between the germline ends. DNA of the CDR3: TGCAGCGTAAGGGGGGGAACTGAAGCTTTCTTT. It specifies CSVRGGTEAFF.

The rearrangement uses TRBV19 and TRBJ1-5; D not certain. This CDR3 has 16 amino acids. V lost 5 bases and J lost 0, with 14 bases in between. CDR1 LNHDA and CDR2 SQIVND come from the germline V gene (reference sequence). The CDR3 DNA reads TGTGCCAGTAGTCCCCCGGCAGGTTATAGCAATCAGCCCCAGCATTTT. It codes for CASSPPAGYSNQPQHF.

Comments on this clone: Its ends do not fully match the called genes, so a read error is possible. J is TRBJ2-3 and V is TRBV30, with D possibly being TRBD1 (5 bases). From germline, CDR1 is GTSNPN and CDR2 SVGIG (reference sequence). The length of the CDR3 is 14 residues. CDR3 in DNA: TGTGCCTGGGTGGACAACCCGAGCACATATACGCAGTATTTT. It translates to CAWVDNPSTYTQYF.

The rearrangement links TRBV19 to TRBJ2-3, with D perhaps matching TRBD1 (5 bases). The CDR3 is 16 amino acids. Germline V gene sequence: CDR1 LNHDA, CDR2 SQIVND (reference sequence). V dropped 6 bases and J dropped 0 bases, with 16 bases sitting between them. For the CDR3, the DNA is TGTGCCAGTAGCCGAGACAGAGAAACTAGCACAGATACGCAGTATTTT. As protein: CASSRDRETSTDTQYF.

The chain carries TRBV5-8 and TRBJ2-2; 9 nucleotides match TRBD1. CDR3 length: 14 residues. Germline values: CDR1 SGHTS, CDR2 YDEGEE. The V and J ends lost 4 bases and 4 bases, in that order; junction bases with no gene match: 2. CDR3 DNA: TGTGCCAGCAGCCGACAGGGGGGCACCGGGGAGCTGTTTTTT. It specifies CASSRQGGTGELFF.

V usage is TRBV7-2 and J usage is TRBJ1-3; D remains ambiguous. Germline V gene lookup returns CDR1 SGHTA and CDR2 FQGNSA. There are 14 residues in the CDR3. The ends were cut back, 1 base at V and 6 bases at J, with 10 bases in the middle. CDR3 residues: CASSLDQAPNTIYF. The CDR3 nucleotides are TGTGCCAGCAGCTTAGACCAGGCCCCAAACACCATATATTTT. Combining the CDR3 with reference TRBV7-2 and TRBJ1-3 gives the whole variable domain GAGVSQSPSNKVTEKGKDVELRCDPISGHTALYWYRQSLGQGLEFLIYFQGNSAPDKSGLPSDRFSAERTGGSVSTLTIQRTQQEDSAVYLCASSLDQAPNTIYFGEGSWLTVV.

V and J are TRBV11-2 and TRBJ2-7; 8 bases fit TRBD1. Losses at the gene ends were 5 bases for V and 6 bases for J; bases not matched to a gene: 3. CDR3 length equals 12 residues. The germline CDR1 and CDR2 sequences are SGHAT and FQNNGV. The CDR3 DNA reads TGTGCCAGCAGCGCAACAGGGGGCGAGCAGTACGTC. This translates into CASSATGGEQYV.

The chain uses TRBV9 and TRBJ2-1, with TRBD1 matching over 12 bases. The ends lost 3 bases at V and 5 bases at J; junction bases unmatched: 3. The CDR3 runs to 15 residues. Germline CDR1 and CDR2: SGDLS and YYNGEE. The CDR3 DNA is TGTGCCAGCAGCGCCGGGACAGGGGGCCACAATGAGCAGTTCTTC. It specifies CASSAGTGGHNEQFF.